Listed here are 8 T cell receptor beta chains from one sample, sequenced in a study of blood T cell repertoires in COVID-19. The protocol was immunoSEQ multiplex PCR, while the TCRdb copy is restricted to in-frame clones and leaves out a portion. The sample holds 130,000 to 150,000 clones, over 70% seen once. Sample: peripheral blood. These receptor sequences come from a man aged 65-85 years who had recovered from COVID-19.

The V call is TRBV18, the J call TRBJ2-6; the match to TRBD1 covers 10 bases. This CDR3 is 18 amino acids long. Germline V gene lookup returns CDR1 KGHSH and CDR2 LQKENI. With 3 bases clipped from V and 0 bases from J, the junction kept 5 bases outside the gene matches. The CDR3 loop is CASSPGQGVLSGANVLTF. CDR3 nucleotide sequence: TGTGCCAGCTCACCTGGACAGGGGGTTCTCTCTGGGGCCAACGTCCTGACTTTC. Variable domain in full (rest from reference TRBV18 and TRBJ2-6): NAGVMQNPRHLVRRRGQEARLRCSPMKGHSHVYWYRQLPEEGLKFMVYLQKENIIDESGMPKERFSAEFPKEGPSILRIQQVVRGDSAAYFCASSPGQGVLSGANVLTFGAGSRLTVL.

The rearrangement joins TRBV7-8 to TRBJ2-1; D is unclear. There are 13 residues in the CDR3. V was cut by 1 base and J by 12 bases, with 13 bases left in between. CDR1 is SGHVS and CDR2 is FQNEAQ in the germline V gene. The CDR3 region is CASSLVKVSGQFF. As DNA, the CDR3 is TGTGCCAGCAGCTTAGTAAAGGTTTCGGGGCAGTTCTTC.

This clone was picked up many times. This chain uses TRBV4-1 with TRBJ2-7; possibly TRBD2 for D (6 bases). Looked up from germline, CDR1 is MGHRA and CDR2 is YSYEKL. Trimming left V 0 bases short and J 4 bases short, with 13 bases between. The CDR3 extends over 15 amino acids. The CDR3 reads CASSQDPGVLYEQYF. CDR3 sequence (DNA): TGCGCCAGCAGCCAAGATCCGGGGGTGTTATACGAGCAGTACTTC.

In its sample, this clone was seen a few times. The J gene is TRBJ2-2, the V gene TRBV11-2, with 9 nucleotides matching TRBD2. The CDR3 spans 18 residues. Germline CDR1 and CDR2: SGHAT and FQNNGV. Trimming took 4 bases from V and 5 from J; bases not matched to a gene: 14. CDR3: CASSSVRAQREVTGELFF. Here the CDR3 DNA reads TGTGCCAGCAGCTCGGTCCGGGCGCAGCGGGAGGTGACCGGGGAGCTGTTTTTT.

Here the CDR3 DNA reads TGTGCCAGCAGCCATACAGGGGTAGCCAAAAACATTCAGTACTTC. Residues: CASSHTGVAKNIQYF. This chain uses TRBV3-1 (or the pseudogene TRBV3-2) with TRBJ2-4, with 7 nucleotides matching TRBD1. Germline CDR1 reads LGHDT; CDR2 reads YNNKEL (reference sequence). J gave up 0 bases and V 3 bases, and 2 bases lay outside the gene matches. The CDR3 consists of 15 residues.

This clone is a singleton in its sample. V is TRBV9 and J is TRBJ2-3, with 10 bases matching TRBD1. The CDR3 contains 17 residues. V was pared by 4 bases and J by 3 bases, with 11 bases of the junction left unmatched. Per germline, CDR1 SGDLS and CDR2 YYNGEE. Here the CDR3 reads CASSPRQGAHMTDTQYF. DNA of the CDR3: TGTGCCAGCAGCCCGAGACAGGGGGCGCATATGACAGATACGCAGTATTTT.

The rearrangement uses TRBV27 and TRBJ2-3, with 8 positions matching TRBD2. The CDR3 is 14 residues long. CDR1 is MNHEY and CDR2 is SMNVEV in the germline V gene (reference sequence). V dropped 8 bases and J dropped 3; count of bases not matched to a gene: 7. CDR3 loop: CASSGGASTDTQYF. Written as DNA, the CDR3 is TGTGCCAGCTCCGGGGGGGCATCGACAGATACGCAGTATTTT.

J is TRBJ2-2 and V is TRBV5-1; TRBD2 matches 13 bases. The germline V gene has CDR1 SGHRS and CDR2 YFSETQ. The trim removed 4 bases at V and 7 bases at J, leaving 7 bases unmatched. This CDR3 has 16 amino acids. CDR3 sequence: CASSPLGLAGVGELFF. CDR3 DNA: TGCGCCAGCAGCCCTCTCGGACTAGCGGGGGTCGGGGAGCTGTTTTTT.